This T cell receptor (beta chain) was observed in a study of blood T cell repertoires in COVID-19 (dated by TCRdb to the early 2020s). Broadly, across the study: The collaborator samples originated in the United States, Italy and Spain and spanned the acute and convalescent phases of COVID-19. The prospective study material was composed of cDNA or gDNA derived from T cells, B-cell-depleted T cells, or PBMCs. The dataset comprised deeply sampled blood TCRbeta repertoires from subjects exposed to, actively infected with, or recovered from COVID-19. The repertoires were released in a freely available public database intended as a resource for research on the immune response to SARS-CoV-2. Samples came from the ongoing ImmuneRACE study (first 160 participants) plus 1,254 subjects from 6 global collaborators. A de-identified subject ID, COVID-19 status, age in years and sex were almost always included in the sample metadata. Where HLA class I and class II types were available, the types were taken from metadata supplied by the sample provider, not from assay-based typing. The paper as a whole reports these results and caveats: How much clinical and demographic metadata was included differed by source and by participant, and the metadata was provided uncurated.

Samples from volunteer blood donors who had recovered from COVID-19 were contributed by a second Seattle source. Each collaborating institution followed its own protocols to collect whole blood in K2EDTA tubes. For TCRbeta analysis, collaborator samples were shipped as frozen whole blood, as isolated PBMCs, or as DNA extracted from either sample type. Sequences SGHRS (CDR1) and YFSETQ (CDR2) are obtained from the germline V gene. The CDR3, cysteine through phenylalanine, is 16 amino acids long. The only DNA kept is the CDR3, 48 bases in frame from the first base. Cut back by 4 bases and 1 base, the V and J ends lie 17 bases apart. TCRbeta CDR3 regions were amplified from genomic DNA using the immunoSEQ Assay, a bias-controlled multiplex PCR. On the study's bioinformatics: The number of nucleated cells in each sample was estimated by amplification of reference gene primers within the assay. To quantify the absolute abundance of each unique TCRbeta CDR3 rearrangement, sequence reads were collapsed and filtered. For each sample, productive Simpson clonality was calculated as the square root of Simpson's diversity index over productive rearrangements. Entries here come from immuneACCESS through TCRdb and include only in-frame sequences with V and J called. Some clones fail to appear in such tables; in the studies checked, an unresolved V gene covers under half of the shortfall, and the cause of the remainder is unknown. V and J calls plus clone size are reproduced from that table; the DNA served to infer D and trimming. Here the sample has around 140,000 clones; 80% to 90% occur a single time. Roughly 37% of the sample belongs to the ten largest clones.

Concerning this clone: It has no known antigen specificity. Per-base qualities were not stored, and no clone one base away is much larger.

The origin of this receptor is a man aged 50 to 60 who had recovered from COVID-19. The V and J genes are TRBV5-1 and TRBJ1-2; a tentative D call is TRBD1 (5 bases match). The sample consisted of peripheral blood. The CDR3 loop reads CASSPGTASLNYGYTF. The DNA reads TGCGCCAGCAGCCCCGGGACTGCCTCCCTTAACTATGGCTACACCTTC.